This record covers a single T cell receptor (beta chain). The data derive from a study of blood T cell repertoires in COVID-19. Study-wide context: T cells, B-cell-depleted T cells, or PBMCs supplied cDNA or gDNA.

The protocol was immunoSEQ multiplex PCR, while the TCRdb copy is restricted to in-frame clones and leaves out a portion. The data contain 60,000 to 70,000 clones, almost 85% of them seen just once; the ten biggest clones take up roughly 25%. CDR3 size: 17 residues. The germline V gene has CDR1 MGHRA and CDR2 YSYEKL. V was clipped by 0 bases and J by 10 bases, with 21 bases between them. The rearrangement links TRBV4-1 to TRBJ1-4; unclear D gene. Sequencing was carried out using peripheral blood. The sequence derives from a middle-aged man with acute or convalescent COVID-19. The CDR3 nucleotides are TGCGCCAGCAGCCAAGAGGCAGGAATGTCTCCTTTGGGAAAACTGTTTTTT. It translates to CASSQEAGMSPLGKLFF.